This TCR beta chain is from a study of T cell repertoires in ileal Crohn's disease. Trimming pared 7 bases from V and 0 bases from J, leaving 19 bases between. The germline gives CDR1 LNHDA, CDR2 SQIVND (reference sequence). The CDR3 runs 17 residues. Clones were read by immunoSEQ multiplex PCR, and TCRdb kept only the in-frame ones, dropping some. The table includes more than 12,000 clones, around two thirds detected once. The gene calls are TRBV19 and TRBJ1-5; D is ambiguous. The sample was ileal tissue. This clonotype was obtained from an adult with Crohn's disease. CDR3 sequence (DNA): TGTGCCAGTAAGGAACGGTCAGGCGACCTTAGCAATCAGCCCCAGCATTTT. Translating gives CASKERSGDLSNQPQHF.